This T cell receptor beta chain was captured by sequencing in a study of metastatic and nonmetastatic thyroid tumors. Whole-study results and caveats: Reports indicated that malignant thyroid tumors showed significantly higher TCR beta diversity than benign nodules did, in blood and tumor.

No treatment had been given to any patient before thyroid surgery. The CDR3 runs to 14 residues. V lost 5 bases, J lost 4 bases, and 5 bases stayed unmatched. Germline lookup yields CDR1 SGHTA and CDR2 FQGTGA. This clone is medium-sized within its sample. Its antigen is still unknown. TCRdb used MiXCR to call clones anew from the PCR reads. Found here are roughly 14,000 clones, under 25% of them singletons; the top ten hold 7.5% to 8.5%. The source of this sequence is a female donor with papillary thyroid cancer or a benign thyroid nodule (not recorded which). Some clones in this sample may be carry-over from other donors' samples. The sequenced sample was blood. The chain links TRBV7-3 to TRBJ2-7; 10 positions agree with TRBD2. The CDR3 reads CASSPSGSAYEQYF. In DNA, the CDR3 is TGTGCCAGCAGCCCTAGCGGGAGCGCGTACGAGCAGTACTTC.